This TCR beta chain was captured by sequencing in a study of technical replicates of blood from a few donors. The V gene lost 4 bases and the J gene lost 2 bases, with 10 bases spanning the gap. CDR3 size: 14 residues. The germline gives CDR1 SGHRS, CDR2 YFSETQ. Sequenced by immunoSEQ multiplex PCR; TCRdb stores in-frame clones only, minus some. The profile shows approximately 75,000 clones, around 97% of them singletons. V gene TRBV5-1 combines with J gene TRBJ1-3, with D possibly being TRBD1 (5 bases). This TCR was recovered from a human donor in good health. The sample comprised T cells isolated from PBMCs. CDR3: CASSGQGTGNTIYF. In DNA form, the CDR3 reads TGCGCCAGCAGCGGGCAGGGCACTGGAAACACCATATATTTT.